The 25 T cell receptor beta chains below come from one sample, sequenced in a study of T cells in Graves' hyperthyroidism and ophthalmopathy. The investigators amplified TCR beta CDR3 regions from RNA transcripts. RT-PCR in the first round (using the HTBI primer set) targeted the TCR CDR3. TCRdb re-called the multiplex PCR reads through MiXCR, storing one row per CDR3 protein. The profile shows almost 600,000 distinct CDR3 sequences, 11% to 15% of them singletons. Material for sequencing was blood. The receptor source for this set is a woman younger than 45 with Graves' hyperthyroidism that later progressed to Graves' ophthalmopathy.

With respect to this clonotype: The junction differs from germline at one of its ends, possibly a read error. The chain combines TRBV5-6 with TRBJ2-7; 7 bases map to TRBD2. The CDR3 is 14 amino acids. The germline CDR1 and CDR2 sequences are SGHDT and YYEEEE. In DNA, the CDR3 is TGTGCCAGCACCCCTGCGGGAGCCCCCTACGATCAGTACTTC. It is translated as CASTPAGAPYDQYF.

The chain carries TRBV18 and TRBJ2-6; 8 nucleotides align to TRBD1. With V trimmed by 0 bases and J by 12 bases, 4 bases remained unmatched. Looked up from germline, CDR1 is KGHSH and CDR2 is LQKENI. The CDR3 sequence is 14 residues long. This chain's CDR3 is CASSPPGTGPVLTF. The DNA of the CDR3 is TGTGCCAGCTCACCACCGGGGACAGGCCCCGTCCTGACTTTC.

This chain links TRBV6-2 or TRBV6-3 with TRBJ1-2; D is ambiguous. CDR3 length: 17 amino acids. Germline CDR1 is MNHEY and CDR2 is SVGEGT. Trimming took off 0 bases at V and 3 bases at J, with 17 bases between the two ends. CDR3 sequence reads: CASSYSKVGGVYYGYTF. The CDR3 bases are TGTGCCAGCAGTTACTCGAAAGTCGGCGGGGTTTACTATGGCTACACCTTC.

The V call is TRBV7-2, the J call TRBJ1-4; 9 bases are a match to TRBD1. The germline gives CDR1 SGHTA, CDR2 FQGNSA. Unmatched junction bases numbered 6, after V lost 6 bases and J lost 7 bases. The CDR3 contains 14 residues. Here the CDR3 reads CASSRDRAGEKLFF. DNA for the CDR3: TGTGCCAGCAGTCGGGACAGGGCTGGTGAAAAACTGTTTTTT.

This clonotype was recorded at least ten times. The gene calls are TRBV2 and TRBJ1-4; TRBD1 might be the D (6 bases). The CDR3 is made up of 15 amino acids. Trimming shortened V by 6 bases and J by 8 bases, and 19 bases separated the two germline ends. CDR1 and CDR2 from the germline V gene are SNHLY and FYNNEI. The DNA for the CDR3 is TGTGCCAGCAGCCCGAGGGGGATCTCGGGGGAAAAACTGTTTTTT. This gives the protein CASSPRGISGEKLFF.

Ten or more counts support this clonotype. J is TRBJ2-5 and V is TRBV27; 10 nucleotides agree with TRBD2. This CDR3 region has 15 residues. Germline V CDR1 and CDR2: MNHEY, SMNVEV (reference sequence). V dropped 1 base and J dropped 8; count of bases not matched to a gene: 7. CDR3 in DNA: TGTGCCAGCAGTTTATGGGCTAGCGGGAGTGAAACCCAGTACTTC. This codes for CASSLWASGSETQYF.

The sample holds a few counts of this clonotype. The V gene is TRBV12-3 or TRBV12-4, the J gene TRBJ2-1; D unresolved. V lost 3 bases to trimming and J lost 5 bases, with 17 bases between them. The CDR3 has 16 residues. CDR3 in amino acids: CASSFHLDNTNNEQFF. For the CDR3, the DNA is TGTGCCAGCAGTTTCCACCTCGACAACACGAACAATGAGCAGTTCTTC.

At least ten counts were recorded for this clonotype. This rearrangement joins TRBV11-3 to TRBJ2-7; D could derive from TRBD1 or TRBD2 (5 bases each). The CDR3 length is 13 residues. CDR1 is SGHNT, CDR2 YENEEA, per germline. V lost 2 bases and J lost 3, with 8 bases in between. The CDR3 is CASSLLGVYEQYF. In nucleotides, the CDR3 is TGTGCCAGCAGCTTATTGGGGGTCTACGAGCAGTACTTC.

The genes are TRBV12-3 or TRBV12-4 and TRBJ2-7, with TRBD1 identical over 10 bases. V gave up 4 bases and J gave up 5 bases; unmatched junction bases: 2. This CDR3 spans 13 amino acids. The CDR3 DNA is TGTGCCAGCAGTTCTGACAGGGGGCACGAGCAGTACTTC. Amino acid sequence: CASSSDRGHEQYF.

This clonotype showed up just once. The rearrangement joins TRBV6-4 to TRBJ2-3; tentatively, D is TRBD2 (5 bases). Trimming left V 8 bases short and J 4 bases short, with 22 bases between. Germline assignment: CDR1 MRHNA and CDR2 SNTAGT. The CDR3 consists of 16 residues. The chain's CDR3 is CASGLAGSLIPDTQYF. In DNA form, the CDR3 reads TGTGCCAGCGGTCTAGCAGGTTCTTTAATCCCAGATACGCAGTATTTT.

This clonotype has a single count. This clone may be a read error of a much larger clone one base away. This chain uses TRBV5-1 with TRBJ2-5, with 10 nucleotides matching TRBD1. CDR1 is SGHRS and CDR2 is YFSETQ in the germline V gene. This CDR3 has 15 residues. V was clipped by 4 bases and J by 2 bases; unmatched bases: 5. The CDR3 DNA is TGCGCCAGCAGCGTCGGGACAGGGGTTCAAGAGACCCAGTACTTC. Encoded protein: CASSVGTGVQETQYF.

V is TRBV9 and J is TRBJ2-2, with D maybe TRBD2 (6 bases). The germline CDR1 and CDR2 sequences are SGDLS and YYNGEE. This CDR3 is 15 amino acids long. V lost 0 bases, J lost 9 bases, and 15 bases lay in between. CDR3 in DNA: TGTGCCAGCAGCGTAGGAGGCGGGAAGGGTTGGGAGCTGTTTTTT. It specifies CASSVGGGKGWELFF.

This clonotype occurred a few times. The CDR3 bases are TGCGCCAGCAGCAAGGGGGCGGCTCCAGCTTTCTTT. It is translated as CASSKGAAPAFF. V gene TRBV4-3 combines with J gene TRBJ1-1; TRBD1 aligns across 7 bases. CDR1 is LGHNA, CDR2 YSLEER, per germline. V gave up 5 bases and J gave up 10 bases; unmatched junction bases: 7. This CDR3 has 12 amino acids.

This clonotype came up many times. This chain uses TRBV24-1 with TRBJ1-1; 9 bases are shared with TRBD1. Per the germline V gene, CDR1 is KGHDR and CDR2 is SFDVKD. V was pared by 7 bases and J by 4 bases, with 3 bases of the junction left unmatched. The CDR3 consists of 13 residues. CDR3: CATRQGAGTEAFF. The DNA for the CDR3 is TGTGCCACCAGACAGGGGGCTGGCACTGAAGCTTTCTTT.

This sequence joins TRBV28 and TRBJ1-5; 7 bases align to TRBD1. This CDR3 is built from 15 residues. Germline trimming cut 4 bases from V and 3 bases from J; bases unmatched to any gene: 6. CDR1 and CDR2 from the germline V gene are MDHEN and SYDVKM. Here the CDR3 DNA reads TGTGCCAGCAGTTCATCAGGGGGATACAATCAGCCCCAGCATTTT. Amino acid sequence: CASSSSGGYNQPQHF.

This clonotype was counted many times. The chain has TRBV20-1 and TRBJ2-7; D perhaps matches TRBD2 (5 bases). The CDR3 loop spans 13 amino acids. Germline V gene sequence: CDR1 DFQATT, CDR2 SNEGSKA (reference sequence). The V and J ends lost 1 base and 0 bases respectively, with 7 bases between them. In DNA form, the CDR3 reads TGCAGTGCTAGAGGTCGGGACTCCTACGAGCAGTACTTC. Translating gives CSARGRDSYEQYF.

This clonotype was observed a handful of times. This rearrangement joins TRBV20-1 to TRBJ2-1; perhaps TRBD2 as D (6 bases). The CDR3 has 14 residues. V was clipped by 6 bases and J by 4 bases, with 16 bases between them. Germline CDR1 is DFQATT and CDR2 is SNEGSKA (reference sequence). This chain's CDR3 is CSAASGRDYNEQFF. CDR3 nucleotide sequence: TGCAGTGCGGCGAGCGGGCGGGATTACAATGAGCAGTTCTTC.

This clonotype occurred many times. The chain has TRBV19 and TRBJ1-4; tentatively, D is TRBD1 (6 bases). Trimming stripped 3 bases from V and 8 bases from J, with 13 bases between. Germline V gives CDR1 LNHDA, CDR2 SQIVND (reference sequence). This CDR3 region has 14 residues. The CDR3 DNA reads TGTGCCAGTAGTATGTTCAGCAGGGGCGAAAAACTGTTTTTT. This gives the protein CASSMFSRGEKLFF.

This chain connects TRBV6-1 to TRBJ2-3; TRBD2 matches 8 bases. CDR3 length: 15 residues. Trimming cost V 0 bases and J 1 base; bases outside gene matches: 0. Germline CDR1 is MNHNS and CDR2 is SASEGT. The chain's CDR3 is CASSEAAGGTDTQYF. CDR3 sequence (DNA): TGTGCCAGCAGTGAAGCAGCGGGGGGCACAGATACGCAGTATTTT.

This clonotype was observed a few times. The rearrangement uses TRBV28 and TRBJ1-3, with no clear D. This CDR3 contains 15 residues. Germline V CDR1 and CDR2: MDHEN, SYDVKM. V was shortened by 5 bases and J by 2 bases, with 13 bases between the two germline ends. In DNA form, the CDR3 reads TGTGCCAGCAGTCCCCCGCAGGCCCCTGGAAACACCATATATTTT. This sequence encodes CASSPPQAPGNTIYF. The whole variable domain, filled in from reference TRBV28 and TRBJ1-3, reads DVKVTQSSRYLVKRTGEKVFLECVQDMDHENMFWYRQDPGLGLRLIYFSYDVKMKEKGDIPEGYSVSREKKERFSLILESASTNQTSMYLCASSPPQAPGNTIYFGEGSWLTVV.

This clonotype was observed many times. V and J are TRBV28 and TRBJ2-7; D not certain. This CDR3 has 12 amino acids. V dropped 3 bases and J dropped 2 bases, with 5 bases sitting between them. Looked up from germline, CDR1 is MDHEN and CDR2 is SYDVKM. The CDR3 DNA sequence: TGTGCCAGCAGTTTCCCAACCTACGAGCAGTACTTC. This sequence encodes CASSFPTYEQYF.

This chain uses TRBV24-1 with TRBJ2-3; tentatively, D is TRBD1 or TRBD2 (5 bases each). CDR1 is KGHDR, CDR2 SFDVKD, per germline. The CDR3 is 16 residues long. V lost 0 bases to trimming and J lost 8 bases, with 17 bases between them. The CDR3: CATSDLGGLGPGTQYF. The CDR3, as DNA: TGTGCCACCAGTGATTTGGGGGGATTAGGTCCAGGTACGCAGTATTTT.

This clonotype was seen repeatedly, ten times or more. An end of the junction does not agree with germline; a read error may underlie this. The chain recombines TRBV7-7 with TRBJ2-5; D might be TRBD2 (6 bases). Germline CDR1 is SSHAT and CDR2 is FNYEAQ (reference sequence). The CDR3 totals 15 residues. In DNA, the CDR3 is TGTGCTAGCAGCTTAGGCGGGGCGTACCAAGAGACCCAGTACTTC. Translated: CASSLGGAYQETQYF.

This clonotype was counted at least ten times. The rearrangement joins TRBV18 to TRBJ2-2; D is undetermined. The CDR3 length is 16 residues. Germline-derived CDR1 and CDR2 are KGHSH and LQKENI. Trimming cost V 2 bases and J 0 bases, with 10 bases left between them. The CDR3 sequence: CASSPNSNANTGELFF. DNA for the CDR3: TGTGCCAGCTCACCAAACAGCAACGCGAACACCGGGGAGCTGTTTTTT.

This clonotype was counted at least ten times. This chain joins TRBV12-3 or TRBV12-4 and TRBJ2-7; 10 nucleotides agree with TRBD1. There are 15 residues in the CDR3. V was pared by 6 bases and J by 5 bases, with 10 bases of the junction left unmatched. CDR3 region: CASSNSGTGVDEQYF. CDR3 nucleotide sequence: TGTGCCAGCAGCAACTCCGGGACAGGGGTAGACGAGCAGTACTTC.